Shown below are 10 T cell receptor beta chains from a single sample sequenced in a study of blood T cell repertoires in COVID-19. Sequencing used immunoSEQ multiplex PCR; TCRdb keeps in-frame clones, though not all of them. The data show roughly 160,000 clones, 84% seen once. Specimen: PBMCs or T cells enriched from blood (not recorded which). The receptors derive from a man aged 50-59 years who had recovered from COVID-19.

The CDR3 is CASGGGVAGANVLTF. The CDR3 DNA follows: TGTGCCAGCGGGGGCGGCGTGGCTGGGGCCAACGTCCTGACTTTC. The chain couples TRBV6-5 to TRBJ2-6; tentatively, D is TRBD1 (6 bases). Between the trimmed V and J ends, which lost 8 bases and 2 bases, there was a span of 13 bases. The germline CDR1 and CDR2 sequences are MNHEY and SVGAGI. This CDR3 spans 15 amino acids.

This clone was observed a few times. The genes are TRBV5-6 and TRBJ1-6; D perhaps matches TRBD1 (6 bases). The CDR3 length is 17 residues. The germline CDR1 and CDR2 sequences are SGHDT and YYEEEE. Trimming shortened V by 4 bases and J by 11 bases, and 25 bases separated the two germline ends. CDR3 coding DNA: TGTGCCAGCAGCGTCCTCGGGCCGACAGGCCTTTTAGCACCCCTCCACTTT. Amino acids: CASSVLGPTGLLAPLHF. The full variable domain, in which reference TRBV5-6 and TRBJ1-6 provide the parts outside the CDR3, is DAGVTQSPTHLIKTRGQQVTLRCSPKSGHDTVSWYQQALGQGPQFIFQYYEEEERQRGNFPDRFSGHQFPNYSSELNVNALLLGDSALYLCASSVLGPTGLLAPLHFGNGTRLTVT.

The chain combines TRBV7-2 with TRBJ2-3; 15 nucleotides agree with TRBD2. CDR1 is SGHTA, CDR2 FQGNSA, per germline. CDR3 length: 17 amino acids. The V and J ends lost 5 bases and 7 bases, in that order; junction bases with no gene match: 10. DNA of the CDR3: TGTGCCAGCAGCGCCGGACTAGCGGGGGGGCTGCAAAATACGCAGTATTTT. Its protein product is CASSAGLAGGLQNTQYF.

This chain connects TRBV3-1 (or the pseudogene TRBV3-2) to TRBJ2-2, with 7 bases identical to TRBD1. The V and J ends lost 5 bases and 7 bases, in that order; junction bases with no gene match: 4. Germline CDR1 is LGHDT and CDR2 is YNNKEL (reference sequence). The CDR3 totals 13 residues. CDR3 in amino acids: CASSSRQGGELFF. DNA for the CDR3: TGTGCCAGCAGCTCTCGACAGGGCGGGGAGCTGTTTTTT.

There are a few counts of this clone. This chain joins TRBV29-1 and TRBJ1-2; TRBD1 is a possible D gene (5 bases). Germline CDR1 SQVTM, CDR2 ANQGSEA. The CDR3 covers 13 residues. V dropped 7 bases and J dropped 1 base, with 13 bases sitting between them. In DNA, the CDR3 is TGCAGCGCGAACCAGGGCCTTAACTATGGCTACACCTTC. It is translated as CSANQGLNYGYTF.

This sequence joins TRBV28 and TRBJ1-1, with D possibly TRBD1 on 6 matching bases. V shed 2 bases and J shed 5 bases, with 6 bases lying between them. Germline CDR1 and CDR2: MDHEN and SYDVKM. The CDR3 spans 12 residues. The CDR3 DNA reads TGTGCCAGCAGTTTAACAGGGACTGAAGCTTTCTTT. Its translation is CASSLTGTEAFF.

V usage is TRBV7-2 and J usage is TRBJ2-5; TRBD2 agrees at 12 bases. The CDR3 loop spans 17 amino acids. Germline V lookup: CDR1 SGHTA, CDR2 FQGNSA. J was trimmed by 4 bases and V by 6 bases; bases with no gene match: 12. The CDR3 loop is CASSSSSGGAIGETQYF. The DNA of the CDR3 is TGTGCCAGCAGTTCCTCTAGCGGGGGGGCGATTGGAGAGACCCAGTACTTC.

This chain joins TRBV9 and TRBJ2-2, with 8 bases lining up with TRBD1. V shed 3 bases, J shed 1 base, and the junction held 11 bases outside the gene matches. CDR3 length: 18 residues. Germline V gene lookup returns CDR1 SGDLS and CDR2 YYNGEE. In DNA, the CDR3 is TGTGCCAGCAGCGCCGAGCTGTGGGACAGGATGAACACCGGGGAGCTGTTTTTT. The encoded protein is CASSAELWDRMNTGELFF.

V is TRBV7-8 and J is TRBJ1-2, with TRBD1 identical over 11 bases. The CDR3 loop spans 19 amino acids. Trimming took 0 bases from V and 2 from J; bases not matched to a gene: 11. The V gene's germline CDR1 is SGHVS and CDR2 FQNEAQ. The CDR3 here is CASSLAPPGQGERNYGYTF. The CDR3 DNA reads TGTGCCAGCAGCTTAGCGCCTCCGGGACAGGGGGAAAGAAACTATGGCTACACCTTC.

This clone came up many times. This sequence joins TRBV7-8 and TRBJ2-7, with TRBD1 identical over 12 bases. This CDR3 contains 16 residues. V trimming: 1 base; J trimming: 7 bases; junction bases outside the gene matches: 8. CDR1 and CDR2 (germline): SGHVS, FQNEAQ. CDR3 sequence: CASSLVQGQGALEQYF. In nucleotides, the CDR3 is TGTGCCAGCAGCTTAGTGCAGGGACAGGGGGCTTTGGAGCAGTACTTC.